The T cell receptor (beta chain) described here comes from a study of blood T cell repertoires in COVID-19. The method was immunoSEQ multiplex PCR; TCRdb's version includes in-frame clones alone and lacks a portion of them. Altogether about 180,000 clones are present, more than 70% being singletons, with the ten largest covering roughly 2.5%. The V gene end was trimmed by 0 bases and the J gene end by 8 bases; junction bases not matched to a gene: 9. Germline V gives CDR1 MNHEY, CDR2 SVGAGI. The CDR3 has 15 residues. This clone was counted only a few times. V usage is TRBV6-5 and J usage is TRBJ1-2; 7 nucleotides align to TRBD1. Sequencing was performed on peripheral blood. This receptor was obtained from a man aged 35-49 years with active or convalescent COVID-19. Here the CDR3 DNA reads TGTGCCAGCAGTTACTCGATGGTTACAGGGGTCGGCTACACCTTC. Amino acids: CASSYSMVTGVGYTF.